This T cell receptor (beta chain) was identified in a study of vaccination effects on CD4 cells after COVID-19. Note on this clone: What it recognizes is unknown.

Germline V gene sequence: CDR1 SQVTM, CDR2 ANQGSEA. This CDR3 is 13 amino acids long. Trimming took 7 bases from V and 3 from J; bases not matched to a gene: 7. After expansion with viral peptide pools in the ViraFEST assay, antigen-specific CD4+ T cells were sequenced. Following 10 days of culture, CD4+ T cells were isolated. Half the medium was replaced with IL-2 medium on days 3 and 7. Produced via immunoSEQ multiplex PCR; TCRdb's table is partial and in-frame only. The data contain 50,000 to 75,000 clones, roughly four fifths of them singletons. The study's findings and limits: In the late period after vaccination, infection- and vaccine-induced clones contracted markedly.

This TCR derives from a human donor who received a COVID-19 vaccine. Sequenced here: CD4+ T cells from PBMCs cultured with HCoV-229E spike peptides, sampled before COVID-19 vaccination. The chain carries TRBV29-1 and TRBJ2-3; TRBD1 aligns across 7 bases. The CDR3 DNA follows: TGCAGCGGGAACAGGGGAAGGACAGATACGCAGTATTTT. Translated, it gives CSGNRGRTDTQYF.